The 21 T cell receptor beta chains in this list originate from one sample, sequenced in a study of regulatory T cells in long-lasting Graves disease. Described time point: newly diagnosed GD, antithyroid drugs for less than 3 months. There was RNA extracted from PBMCs, and the TCR library was made from it. Library construction for TCR beta used iRepertoire HTBI primers and Arm-PCR of CDR3 regions. MiXCR was run by TCRdb on the multiplex PCR reads, yielding one entry per CDR3 protein. The sample holds over 450,000 distinct CDR3 sequences, around 12% seen once. The same data also went into a second study, on T cells in Graves' hyperthyroidism and ophthalmopathy.

The sequences come from peripheral blood mononuclear cells (PBMCs), collected at new diagnosis, from a patient treated with antithyroid drugs. These receptors were obtained from a woman in her 30s with Graves disease.

Many counts were recorded for this clonotype. The chain carries TRBV5-1 and TRBJ2-3; D not certain. Looked up from germline, CDR1 is SGHRS and CDR2 is YFSETQ. The CDR3 runs to 14 residues. Trimming stripped 3 bases from V and 3 bases from J, with 11 bases between. CDR3 in amino acids: CASSSLSMTDTQYF. The CDR3 DNA follows: TGCGCCAGCAGCTCTCTCTCGATGACAGATACGCAGTATTTT.

There are many counts of this clonotype. The genes are TRBV11-2 and TRBJ2-7; D is undetermined. From germline, CDR1 is SGHAT and CDR2 FQNNGV. Trimming removed 4 bases from V and 7 bases from J, with 8 bases in between. This CDR3 is built from 11 residues. The CDR3 DNA is TGTGCCAGCAGCTCCTTGTTAGAGCAGTACTTC. Amino acids: CASSSLLEQYF.

There are a few counts of this clonotype. The genes are TRBV11-2 and TRBJ1-6; D is unclear. V was pared by 1 base and J by 4 bases, with 14 bases between. The CDR3 consists of 17 residues. Germline loops: CDR1 SGHAT, CDR2 FQNNGV. CDR3 loop: CASSLVGRSRYNSPLHF. The CDR3 DNA reads TGTGCCAGCAGCTTAGTCGGGCGGTCCAGATATAATTCACCCCTCCACTTT.

The chain couples TRBV30 to TRBJ1-5; the D is unclear. The CDR3 extends over 14 amino acids. Germline V lookup: CDR1 GTSNPN, CDR2 SVGIG (reference sequence). With 3 bases removed from V and 11 bases from J, the gap between germline ends came to 20 bases. In DNA, the CDR3 is TGTGCCTGGAGCGCCGACACCGGTCCCTTAGCCCAGCATTTT. It is translated as CAWSADTGPLAQHF.

This clonotype was found many times. J is TRBJ1-1 and V is TRBV6-1; D unclear. The ends were cut back, 7 bases at V and 6 bases at J, with 15 bases in the middle. Germline V gene lookup returns CDR1 MNHNS and CDR2 SASEGT. This CDR3 has 13 residues. CDR3 in amino acids: CASIGSGGAEAFF. The CDR3 DNA reads TGTGCCAGCATAGGGTCGGGTGGGGCTGAAGCTTTCTTT.

This clonotype has at least ten counts. The V gene is TRBV7-9, the J gene TRBJ2-7, with TRBD1 matching over 8 bases. The trim removed 5 bases at V and 0 bases at J, leaving 6 bases unmatched. Germline values: CDR1 SEHNR, CDR2 FQNEAQ (reference sequence). This CDR3 comprises 15 residues. This chain's CDR3 is CASSAYRGSSYEQYF. CDR3 coding DNA: TGTGCCAGCAGCGCATACAGGGGGAGCTCCTACGAGCAGTACTTC.

This chain uses TRBV5-8 with TRBJ1-1; the match to TRBD1 covers 9 bases. With 2 bases clipped from V and 7 bases from J, the junction kept 6 bases outside the gene matches. Germline V gene data show CDR1 as SGHTS and CDR2 as YDEGEE. The CDR3 spans 14 residues. This chain's CDR3 is CASSFDRGTSEAFF. The DNA for the CDR3 is TGTGCCAGCAGCTTTGACAGGGGGACCAGTGAAGCTTTCTTT.

This clonotype was seen repeatedly, ten times or more. The rearrangement uses TRBV2 and TRBJ1-1; D not resolved. The V gene lost 4 bases and the J gene lost 4 bases, with 4 bases spanning the gap. Germline-derived CDR1 and CDR2 are SNHLY and FYNNEI. The CDR3 is 11 residues long. CDR3 nucleotides: TGTGCCAGCAGTGCGCGCACTGAAGCTTTCTTT. Protein product: CASSARTEAFF.

In this sample, this clonotype turned up many times. This rearrangement joins TRBV7-2 to TRBJ1-2; D is unresolved. This CDR3 has 14 residues. Per germline, CDR1 SGHTA and CDR2 FQGNSA. With 1 base removed from V and 3 bases from J, the gap between germline ends came to 9 bases. In DNA, the CDR3 is TGTGCCAGCAGCTTAGTCGGGCGCCACTATGGCTACACCTTC. Amino acids: CASSLVGRHYGYTF.

The rearrangement uses TRBV6-2 or TRBV6-3 and TRBJ2-7; 9 bases align to TRBD1. V gave up 2 bases and J gave up 6 bases; unmatched junction bases: 5. The CDR3 spans 14 residues. The germline gives CDR1 MNHEY, CDR2 SVGEGT. As DNA, the CDR3 is TGTGCCAGCAGTTACGTGGGACAGGGAGGCGAGCAGTACTTC. The encoded protein is CASSYVGQGGEQYF.

This clonotype was detected ten times or more. The chain employs TRBV28 and TRBJ1-1; 7 nucleotides match TRBD1. Germline values: CDR1 MDHEN, CDR2 SYDVKM. V was pared by 6 bases and J by 3 bases, with 7 bases of the junction left unmatched. The CDR3 has 14 amino acids. The CDR3 reads CASRQGLLDTEAFF. DNA of the CDR3: TGTGCCAGCAGACAGGGGTTGTTGGACACTGAAGCTTTCTTT.

Worth noting for this clonotype: This sequence may be a read error, since a much larger clone differs from it by one base. The chain couples TRBV5-4 to TRBJ1-5, with D unresolved. V lost 1 base and J 5 bases, leaving 13 bases between the germline ends. The CDR3 is 15 residues long. Germline lookup yields CDR1 SGHNT and CDR2 YYREEE (reference sequence). DNA of the CDR3: TGTGCCAGCAGCTTGCACCAGAAACTCGATCAGCCCCAGCATTTT. It codes for CASSLHQKLDQPQHF.

This clonotype was seen a few times. J is TRBJ2-1 and V is TRBV29-1; 7 bases are shared with TRBD1. CDR3 length: 14 amino acids. CDR1 is SQVTM, CDR2 ANQGSEA, per germline. V shed 3 bases and J 3 bases; nucleotides not matched to a gene: 5. CDR3 DNA sequence: TGCAGCGTTGACGCAGGGGGAGACTACAATGAGCAGTTCTTC. This sequence encodes CSVDAGGDYNEQFF.

This clonotype was found many times. The chain is built from TRBV27 and TRBJ2-7; possible D gene TRBD1, 5 bases. The CDR3 sequence is 13 residues long. CDR1 and CDR2 from the germline V gene are MNHEY and SMNVEV (reference sequence). V was cut by 0 bases and J by 6 bases, with 9 bases left in between. In DNA, the CDR3 is TGTGCCAGCAGTTTATCGCAGGGTGGCGAGCAGTACTTC. Its protein product is CASSLSQGGEQYF.

This clonotype was detected ten times or more. The chain combines TRBV7-9 with TRBJ2-5; tentative D call: TRBD2 (5 bases). Germline V gene lookup returns CDR1 SEHNR and CDR2 FQNEAQ (reference sequence). The V end lost 4 bases, the J end lost 5 bases, and 20 bases lay between the germline ends. This CDR3 spans 16 amino acids. DNA for the CDR3: TGTGCCAGCAGCTCACGGGCAGAGGGCGCTTGGGAGACCCAGTACTTC. It is translated as CASSSRAEGAWETQYF.

The J gene is TRBJ2-1, the V gene TRBV20-1; D gene unclear. The length of the CDR3 is 15 residues. CDR1 and CDR2 (germline): DFQATT, SNEGSKA (reference sequence). Between the trimmed V and J ends, which lost 5 bases and 12 bases, there was a span of 26 bases. CDR3 DNA sequence: TGCAGTGCTTTACCTAGTACTCCTCGGTTCACTACGCAGTTCTTC. Amino acids: CSALPSTPRFTTQFF.

At least ten counts were recorded for this clonotype. V is TRBV7-9 and J is TRBJ2-5, with a tentative D call TRBD1 (5 bases). The CDR3 runs to 13 residues. Germline lookup yields CDR1 SEHNR and CDR2 FQNEAQ (reference sequence). The V and J ends lost 1 base and 4 bases respectively, with 7 bases between them. The CDR3 DNA reads as TGTGCCAGCAGCTTAGTGACAGTAGAGACCCAGTACTTC. Protein product: CASSLVTVETQYF.

Ten or more counts support this clonotype. The rearrangement joins TRBV2 to TRBJ1-1, with D perhaps matching TRBD1 (5 bases). V was clipped by 3 bases and J by 5 bases, with 10 bases between them. The CDR3 has 13 residues. The V gene's germline CDR1 is SNHLY and CDR2 FYNNEI. In DNA form, the CDR3 reads TGTGCCAGCAGTGACCAGGGAGGGACTGAAGCTTTCTTT. Its translation: CASSDQGGTEAFF.

J is TRBJ2-1 and V is TRBV27, with D perhaps matching TRBD2 (6 bases). Trimming removed 2 bases at V and 1 base at J, with 12 bases between. CDR1 MNHEY and CDR2 SMNVEV come from the germline V gene (reference sequence). There are 16 residues in the CDR3. DNA of the CDR3: TGTGCCAGCAGTTTAAGCGGACTAATGTCCTACAATGAGCAGTTCTTC. Translated: CASSLSGLMSYNEQFF.

The V call is TRBV10-1, the J call TRBJ2-2; D is possibly TRBD1 or TRBD2 (6 bases each). The germline V gene has CDR1 WNHNN and CDR2 SYGVQD (reference sequence). The V end lost 7 bases, the J end lost 5 bases, and 14 bases lay between the germline ends. The CDR3 consists of 14 residues. CDR3 amino acids: CASTKGGGTGELFF. The CDR3 nucleotides read TGCGCCAGCACCAAAGGGGGAGGAACCGGGGAGCTGTTTTTT.

This clonotype has just a few counts. This chain connects TRBV5-1 to TRBJ2-7; 7 nucleotides line up with TRBD1. Germline V lookup: CDR1 SGHRS, CDR2 YFSETQ. Trimming removed 4 bases from V and 3 bases from J; junction bases left unmatched: 7. The CDR3 runs to 14 residues. The CDR3 region has the DNA TGCGCCAGCAGCCGTATTCGACAGGGCTACGAGCAGTACTTC. Its translation: CASSRIRQGYEQYF.